This T cell receptor (beta chain) was found in a study of cytomegalovirus exposure and HLA in healthy donors (dated by TCRdb to 2016 to 2017). Notes on the research overall: According to an earlier analysis of several hundred of the donors, about 190 million T cells yielded 117 million unique TCR beta sequences and 276 Gb of sequence data. Approximately 300 gigabases of sequencing data and around 85 million unique TCR sequences made up an early release that covered 500 to 700 HLA-typed donors. Of the roughly 390 genotyped donors, 81% were placed in the genetic ancestry cluster associated with self-reported Caucasian donors. The aim of the study was to test whether cataloging public T cell receptors could identify signatures of past pathogen exposure. The study used immunosequencing to profile the T cell repertoires of approximately 690 subjects and linked those repertoires to cytomegalovirus serostatus. A separate validation cohort of 90 to 150 different subjects was used in addition to the approximately 670-subject first cohort. The study combined high-throughput TCR immunosequencing, statistical association of individual TCRs with disease status, and machine learning to predict cytomegalovirus infection status. A later analysis re-examined previously published TCR beta repertoires from 600 to 700 donors and added high-resolution HLA genotyping to investigate patterns of TCR occurrence. The later analysis used no new phenotypic data to find candidate immune exposures, relying instead on TCR beta sequences and their occurrence across donors. An earlier analysis of roughly 600 of the donors used high-throughput TCR beta sequencing to judge whether each TCR beta V gene segment behaved as functional or pseudogenic. Donor age, sex, ethnicity and CMV serostatus were compiled alongside the repertoire data. A later genetic analysis used genome-wide SNP genotypes for about three fifths of the 666 donors, treating that subset as a discovery cohort. All discovery cohort repertoires had been generated using a single sequencing platform. Class I and class II HLA loci were covered by the typing at four-digit resolution. Typing coverage differed by locus: A, B, C, DRB1 and DQB1 were typed in about 629-640 donors, DQA1 in 500 to 550, DPA1 in some 600, and DPB1 in 472. Five DR-DQ haplotypes were treated as single units for association and clustering because of strong linkage in the cohort. Across approximately 400 genotyped donors of the cohort, an average of 235,054 unique TCR beta nucleotide sequences per donor were sequenced, and roughly 18% of those sequences were non-productive.

In total, just over 650 healthy bone marrow donors made up the cohort. At the time of sampling, every cohort member was nominally healthy, though immune exposures that went unrecorded were likely present. The donor tested CMV seropositive and was one of the 289 seropositive cohort members. Each donor provided a peripheral blood sample, and peripheral blood mononuclear cells were used for TCR beta sequencing. Genomic DNA was extracted from the blood cell samples with the Qiagen DNeasy Blood Extraction Kit. Library preparation was by the immunoSEQ multiplex PCR assay. For the multiplex PCR, a mixture combining 60 forward primers for TCR Vbeta segments and 13 reverse primers for TCR Jbeta segments was used. A multiplex PCR assay on genomic DNA amplified the CDR3 region of rearranged TCR beta genes. On the Illumina HiSeq System, the amplified TCR beta libraries were sequenced as 87-base-pair reads. The paper's data handling went like this. A later analysis tallied tens of millions of unique TCR beta chains across the 600 to 700 repertoires, and around 10 million of those chains were shared by two or more donors. To remove PCR and sequencing errors, raw reads were error-corrected and collapsed into unique sequences using a nearest-neighbor algorithm that merged closely related sequences. Alignment of CDR3 sequences to IMGT reference sequences was used to assign V, D and J gene segments. For a sequence to be retained, a match of at least six nucleotides was required to both a V gene segment and a J gene segment. A rearrangement counted as productive if the CDR3 had no stop codons and remained in frame with V and J, and every other rearrangement counted as non-productive. CDR3 was defined according to IMGT convention as the region running from the second conserved V-encoded cysteine to the conserved J-encoded phenylalanine. Sequences without an unambiguous match to a single V gene segment were excluded from the earlier analysis of over 500 of the donors. In an earlier analysis of approximately 610 of the donors, V segments were called functional above 56.7% productive rearrangements and were called segregating when the between-donor standard deviation exceeded 5%. A statistical classification framework was built for diagnosing cytomegalovirus status from the catalog of TCR beta chain sequences. A later analysis assigned V and J genes by comparing TCR nucleotide sequences with IMGT/GENE-DB human TR gene sequences. Using the TCRdist pipeline, a later analysis assigned CDR3 sequences along with most-parsimonious VDJ recombination scenarios. A later analysis defined each TCR beta chain by its CDR3 amino acid sequence plus V-gene family, and excluded reads lacking a unique V-gene family. A later analysis removed several hundred highly shared, low-generation-probability nucleotide sequences to deal with suspected cross-contamination and a sequencing artifact. In a later analysis, a clonal expansion index was calculated for each public chain from normalized within-repertoire ranks of inferred template counts. A later analysis computed generation probabilities with a VDJ recombination model fitted to out-of-frame rearrangements, and checked the results against IGoR. Hypergeometric tests were used in a later analysis to score TCR-TCR, TCR-HLA and TCR-CMV co-occurrence, with a repertoire-size bias correction applied to the TCR pairs. To estimate false discovery rates, a later analysis permuted the HLA or CMV assignments 20 times. In a later analysis, co-occurring TCRs were grouped using DBSCAN, and TCRdist sequence similarity was added for clustering within HLA-allele-positive subsets. Repertoires with fewer than 30,000 or more than 120,000 public chains, plus five repertoires with anomalous nucleotide sharing, were excluded from co-occurrence clustering. What TCRdb holds here is the immuneACCESS table cut down to in-frame rearrangements. Part of the clones is not present; checked against another copy, under half of the missing clones reflect an unresolved V gene, and the others are unexplained. V and J calls and clone size come straight from that table; D and trimming were deduced from the DNA. The table for this sample lists some 100,000 clones; 62% of them were counted only once. 4.5% to 5.5% of the sample comes from the top ten.

The CDR3 covers 15 residues, taking in both the cysteine and the phenylalanine. The sequence is cut down to CDR3 DNA, 45 bases in frame from base 1. Sequences SGHNT (CDR1) and YYREEE (CDR2) are obtained from the germline V gene (reference sequence). Relative to germline, V is 0 bases shorter and J is 5 bases shorter, with 13 bases between their ends. The study at large found these results: Correlated functional status among segregating V segments might reflect linkage disequilibrium, but an unknown experimental factor could not be ruled out. Because HLA typing was missing for some donors at each locus, association tests included only the typed subset. When HLA alleles, especially DR and DQ, strongly co-occurred, TCR associations were difficult to assign to individual alleles. In a later analysis, HLA-associated TCR beta chains were found to be more clonally expanded and to have lower generation probabilities than equally common non-associated chains. For the cohort, immune exposure information was limited to CMV serostatus. A further reported finding was that TCR beta sequences accurately predicted the HLA-A and HLA-B alleles for most subjects in the first cohort. The 87-base-pair reads could not distinguish some IMGT-functional V segments, including TRBV6-2 and TRBV6-3, so those segments were excluded. In a later genetic analysis, a missense DCLRE1C variant was associated with V-gene and J-gene trimming of TCR beta chains, and the association was replicated in an independent cohort. While some public TCRs were present in many individuals, most TCR sequences turned up only very rarely across donors. In both the original and validation cohorts, the classifier was reported to diagnose cytomegalovirus status with high specificity and sensitivity. Compared with the roughly 710-donor mean, donors in an Asian-associated ancestry cluster had fewer N-insertions in productive TCRs, according to a later genetic analysis. The study gave a list of around 170 TCR beta chains associated with cytomegalovirus. Roughly uniform sequencing depth across donors was assumed in presence/absence analyses, although this assumption may not hold. In a later analysis, several top co-occurrence clusters were reported to appear linked to parvovirus B19, influenza, CMV and Epstein-Barr virus. Because counts were too low, some 17 rarely observed V segments, including chromosome 9 orphons, were excluded from the earlier analysis of 587 of the donors. In a later analysis, most CMV-associated TCR beta chains were found to appear HLA-restricted, with HLA associations seemingly driven largely by CMV exposure. A later analysis associated about 16,000 TCR beta sequences with specific HLA alleles at a false discovery rate of 0.05. The authors suggested that the approach could potentially be extended to other disease states and immunological phenotypes. This cohort had only TCR beta chains sequenced, and the lack of alpha or paired-chain data limited which features could be detected. A cluster of highly shared sequence variants was judged likely to represent a technical artifact of the sequencing pipeline. In vitro tests confirmed that a few of the cytomegalovirus-associated TCR beta chains recognize cytomegalovirus antigens. A later analysis found that TCR association rates varied across HLA loci, with DRB1 alleles showing the most associated TCRs and HLA-C alleles the fewest. Broadly in line with IMGT annotations, most TCR beta V segments showed up in productive rearrangements about 90% or about 30% of the time in an earlier analysis of 587 of the donors.

This clone appeared a single time. Its specific antigen is unknown. No base quality information exists; no much larger clone differs at one position. Input material: PBMCs. This clonotype was obtained from a woman in her thirties in good health and CMV-seropositive. Recombination connected TRBV5-4 to TRBJ2-3; TRBD1 is possibly the D segment (7 matching bases). DNA sequence: TGTGCCAGCAGCTTGGCCCAGGGGGGAAGAGATACGCAGTATTTT. This is translated as CASSLAQGGRDTQYF.